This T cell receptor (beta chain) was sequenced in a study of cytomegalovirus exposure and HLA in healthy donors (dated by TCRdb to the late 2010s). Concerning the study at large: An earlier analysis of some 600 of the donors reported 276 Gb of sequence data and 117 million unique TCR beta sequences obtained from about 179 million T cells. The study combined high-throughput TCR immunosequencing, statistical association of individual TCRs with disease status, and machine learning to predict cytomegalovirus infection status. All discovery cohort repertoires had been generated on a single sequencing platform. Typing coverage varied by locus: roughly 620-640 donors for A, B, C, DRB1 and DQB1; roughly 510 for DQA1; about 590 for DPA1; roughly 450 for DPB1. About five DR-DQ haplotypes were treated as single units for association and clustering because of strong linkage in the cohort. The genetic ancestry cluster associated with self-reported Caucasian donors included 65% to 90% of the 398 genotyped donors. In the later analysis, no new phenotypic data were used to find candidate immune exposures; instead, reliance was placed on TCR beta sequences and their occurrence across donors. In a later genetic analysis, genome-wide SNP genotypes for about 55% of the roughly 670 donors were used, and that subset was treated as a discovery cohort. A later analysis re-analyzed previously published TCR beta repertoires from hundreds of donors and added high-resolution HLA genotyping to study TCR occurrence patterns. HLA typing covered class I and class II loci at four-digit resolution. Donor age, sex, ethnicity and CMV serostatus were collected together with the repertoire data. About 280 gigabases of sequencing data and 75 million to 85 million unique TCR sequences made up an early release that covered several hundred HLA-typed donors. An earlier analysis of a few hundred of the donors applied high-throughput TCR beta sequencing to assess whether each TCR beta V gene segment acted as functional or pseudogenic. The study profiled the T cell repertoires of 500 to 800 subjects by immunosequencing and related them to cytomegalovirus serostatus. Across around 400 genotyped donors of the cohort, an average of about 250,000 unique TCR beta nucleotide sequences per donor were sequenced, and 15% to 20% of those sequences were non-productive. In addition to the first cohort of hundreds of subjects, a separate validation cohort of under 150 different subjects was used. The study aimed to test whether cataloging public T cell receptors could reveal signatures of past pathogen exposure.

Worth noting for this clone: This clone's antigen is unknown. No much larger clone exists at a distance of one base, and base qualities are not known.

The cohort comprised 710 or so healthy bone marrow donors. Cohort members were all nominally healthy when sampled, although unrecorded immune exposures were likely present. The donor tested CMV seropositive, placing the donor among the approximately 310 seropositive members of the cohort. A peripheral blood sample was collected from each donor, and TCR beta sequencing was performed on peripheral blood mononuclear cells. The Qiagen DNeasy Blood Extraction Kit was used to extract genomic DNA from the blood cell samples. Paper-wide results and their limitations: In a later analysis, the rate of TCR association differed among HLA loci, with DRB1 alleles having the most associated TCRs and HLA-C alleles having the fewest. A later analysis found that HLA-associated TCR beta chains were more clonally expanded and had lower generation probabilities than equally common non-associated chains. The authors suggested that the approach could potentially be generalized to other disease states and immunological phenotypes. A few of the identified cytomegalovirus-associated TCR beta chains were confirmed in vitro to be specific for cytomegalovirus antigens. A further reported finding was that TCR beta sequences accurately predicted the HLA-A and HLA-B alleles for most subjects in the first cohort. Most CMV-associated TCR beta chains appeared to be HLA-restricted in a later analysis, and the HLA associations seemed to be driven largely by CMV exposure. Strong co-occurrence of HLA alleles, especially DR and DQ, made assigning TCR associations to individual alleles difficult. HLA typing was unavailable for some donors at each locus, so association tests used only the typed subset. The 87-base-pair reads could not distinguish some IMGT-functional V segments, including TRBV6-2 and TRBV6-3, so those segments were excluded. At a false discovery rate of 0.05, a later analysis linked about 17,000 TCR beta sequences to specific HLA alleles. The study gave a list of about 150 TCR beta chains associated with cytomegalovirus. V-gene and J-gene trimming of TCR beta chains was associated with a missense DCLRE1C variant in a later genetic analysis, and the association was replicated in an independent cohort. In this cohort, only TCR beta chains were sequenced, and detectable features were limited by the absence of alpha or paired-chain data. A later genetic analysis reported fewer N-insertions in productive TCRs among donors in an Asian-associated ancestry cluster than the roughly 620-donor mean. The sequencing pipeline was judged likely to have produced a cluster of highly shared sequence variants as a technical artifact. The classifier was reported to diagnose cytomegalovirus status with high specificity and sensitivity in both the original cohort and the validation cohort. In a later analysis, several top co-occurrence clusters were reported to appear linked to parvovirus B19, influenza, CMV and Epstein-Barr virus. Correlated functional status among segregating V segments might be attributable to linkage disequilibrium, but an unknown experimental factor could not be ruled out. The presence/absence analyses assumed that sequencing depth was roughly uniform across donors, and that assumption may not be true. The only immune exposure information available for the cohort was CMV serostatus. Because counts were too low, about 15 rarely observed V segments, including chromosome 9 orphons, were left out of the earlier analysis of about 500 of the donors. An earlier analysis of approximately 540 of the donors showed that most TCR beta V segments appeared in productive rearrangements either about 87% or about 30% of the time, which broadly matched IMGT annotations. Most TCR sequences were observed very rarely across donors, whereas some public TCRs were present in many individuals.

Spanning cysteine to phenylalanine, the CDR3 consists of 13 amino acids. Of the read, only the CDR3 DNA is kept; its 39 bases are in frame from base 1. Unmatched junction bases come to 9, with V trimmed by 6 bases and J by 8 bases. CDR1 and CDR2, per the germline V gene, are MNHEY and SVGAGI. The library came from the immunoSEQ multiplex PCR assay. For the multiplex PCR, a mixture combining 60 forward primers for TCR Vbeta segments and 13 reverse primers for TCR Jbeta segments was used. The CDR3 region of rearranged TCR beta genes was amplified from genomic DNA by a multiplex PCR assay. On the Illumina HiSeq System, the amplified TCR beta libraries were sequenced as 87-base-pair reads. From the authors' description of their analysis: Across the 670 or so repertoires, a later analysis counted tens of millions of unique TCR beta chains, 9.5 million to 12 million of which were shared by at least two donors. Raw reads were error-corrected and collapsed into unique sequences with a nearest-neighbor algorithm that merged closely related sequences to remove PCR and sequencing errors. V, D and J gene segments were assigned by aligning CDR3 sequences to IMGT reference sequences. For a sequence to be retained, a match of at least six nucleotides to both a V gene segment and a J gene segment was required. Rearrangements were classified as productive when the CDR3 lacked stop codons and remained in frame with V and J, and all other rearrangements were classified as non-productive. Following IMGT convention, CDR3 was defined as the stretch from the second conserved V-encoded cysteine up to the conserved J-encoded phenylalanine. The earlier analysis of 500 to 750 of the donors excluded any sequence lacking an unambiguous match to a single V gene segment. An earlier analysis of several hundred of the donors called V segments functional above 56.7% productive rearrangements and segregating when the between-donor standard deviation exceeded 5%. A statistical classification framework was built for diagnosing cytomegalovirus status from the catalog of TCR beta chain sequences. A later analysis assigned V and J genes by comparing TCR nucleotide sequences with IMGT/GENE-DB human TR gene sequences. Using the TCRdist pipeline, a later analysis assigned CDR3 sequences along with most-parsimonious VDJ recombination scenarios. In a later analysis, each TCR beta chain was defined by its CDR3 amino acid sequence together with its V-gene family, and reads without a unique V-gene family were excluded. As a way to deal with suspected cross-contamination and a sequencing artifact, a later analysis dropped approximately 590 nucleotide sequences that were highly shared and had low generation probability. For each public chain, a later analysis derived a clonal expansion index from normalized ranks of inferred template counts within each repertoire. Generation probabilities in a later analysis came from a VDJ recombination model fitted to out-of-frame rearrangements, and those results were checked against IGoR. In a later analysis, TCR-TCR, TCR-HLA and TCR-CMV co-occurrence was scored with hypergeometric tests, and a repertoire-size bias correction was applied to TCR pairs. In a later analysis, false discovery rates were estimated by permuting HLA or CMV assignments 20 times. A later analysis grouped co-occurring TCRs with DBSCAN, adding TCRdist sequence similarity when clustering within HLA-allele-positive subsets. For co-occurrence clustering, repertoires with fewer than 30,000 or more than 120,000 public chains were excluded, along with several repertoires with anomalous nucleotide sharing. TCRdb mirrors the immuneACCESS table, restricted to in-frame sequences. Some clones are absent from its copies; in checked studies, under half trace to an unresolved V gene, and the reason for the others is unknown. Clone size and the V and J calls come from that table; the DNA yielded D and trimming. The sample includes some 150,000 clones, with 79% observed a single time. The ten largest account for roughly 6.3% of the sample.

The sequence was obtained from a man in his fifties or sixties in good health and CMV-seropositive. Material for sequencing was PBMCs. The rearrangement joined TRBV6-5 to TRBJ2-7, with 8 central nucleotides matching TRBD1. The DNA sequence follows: TGTGCCAGCAGCACCGACAGGGGAACTCAGCAGTACTTC. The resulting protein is CASSTDRGTQQYF.